This T cell receptor beta chain was recovered during a study of T-cell reconstitution after alpha-beta-depleted transplantation in children. Notes on the study in general: It was reported that alpha-beta T cells came from several hundred expanded graft clones (about two months after transplant). The authors attributed T-cell counts and diversity one year after transplant mostly to newly produced T cells. The origin of high day-60 TCRbeta diversity in some patients lay in surviving recipient T cells and thymic progenitors.

There are many counts of this clonotype. The target antigen is unknown. V was shortened by 2 bases and J by 6 bases, with 8 bases between the two germline ends. CDR3 length: 12 residues. A TCRbeta library incorporating unique molecular identifiers was prepared. TCRdb used MiXCR to reprocess the PCR reads, holding one entry per CDR3 protein. The profile shows some 840,000 distinct CDR3 sequences, roughly 15% of them singletons. The chain carries TRBV12-3 or TRBV12-4 and TRBJ2-7; D gene unclear. The source of this sequence is a male patient under 18 who had a stem cell transplant for acute lymphoblastic leukemia, so the T cells may come from the graft donor. This specimen consisted of PBMCs, mostly from graft donor cells, obtained 360 days after TCRalphabeta/CD19-depleted stem cell transplant. The CDR3 here is CASSLLAGEQYF. The CDR3 coding sequence is TGTGCCAGCAGTTTACTGGCAGGCGAGCAGTACTTC.